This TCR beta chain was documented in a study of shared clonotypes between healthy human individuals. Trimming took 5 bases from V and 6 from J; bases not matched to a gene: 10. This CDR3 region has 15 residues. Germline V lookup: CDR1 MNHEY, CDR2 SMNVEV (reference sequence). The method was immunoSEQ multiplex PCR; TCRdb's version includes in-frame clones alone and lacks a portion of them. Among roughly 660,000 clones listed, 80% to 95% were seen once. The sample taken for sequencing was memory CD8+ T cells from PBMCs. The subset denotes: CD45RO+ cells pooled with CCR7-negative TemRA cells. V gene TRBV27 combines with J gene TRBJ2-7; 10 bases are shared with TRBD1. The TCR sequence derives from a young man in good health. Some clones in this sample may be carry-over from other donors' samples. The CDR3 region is CASSTGTGVRGEQYF. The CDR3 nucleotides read TGTGCCAGCAGTACCGGGACAGGGGTGAGAGGCGAGCAGTACTTC.